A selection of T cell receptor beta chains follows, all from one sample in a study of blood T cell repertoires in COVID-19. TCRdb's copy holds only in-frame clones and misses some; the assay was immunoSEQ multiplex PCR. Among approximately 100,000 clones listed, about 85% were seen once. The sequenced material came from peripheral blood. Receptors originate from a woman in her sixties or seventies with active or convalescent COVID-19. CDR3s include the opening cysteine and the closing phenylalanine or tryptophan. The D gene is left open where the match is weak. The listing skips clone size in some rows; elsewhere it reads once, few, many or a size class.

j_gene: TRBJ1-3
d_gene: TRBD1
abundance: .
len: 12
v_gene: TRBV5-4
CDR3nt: TGTGCCAGCAGCTTGTCAGGGGGCACCATATATTTT
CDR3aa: CASSLSGGTIYF

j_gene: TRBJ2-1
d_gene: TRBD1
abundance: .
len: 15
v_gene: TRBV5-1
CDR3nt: TGCGCCAGCAGCTTGGGGACAGGGGTTGGGTATGAGCAGTTCTTC
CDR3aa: CASSLGTGVGYEQFF

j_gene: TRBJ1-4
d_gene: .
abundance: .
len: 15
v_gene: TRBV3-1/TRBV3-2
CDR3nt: TGTGCCAGCAGCCTTATTGTTGGGAGTCTTGAAAAACTGTTTTTT
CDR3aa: CASSLIVGSLEKLFF

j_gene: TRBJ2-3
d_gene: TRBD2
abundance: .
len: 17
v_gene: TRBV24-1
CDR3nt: TGTGCCACCAGTGACCAGACTAGCGCGGGGGGGAAAGATACGCAGTATTTT
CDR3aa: CATSDQTSAGGKDTQYF

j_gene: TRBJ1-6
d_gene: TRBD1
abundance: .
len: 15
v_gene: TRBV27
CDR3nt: TGTGCCAGCAGTCCATCGACAGGGGGCTATTCACCCCTCCACTTT
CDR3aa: CASSPSTGGYSPLHF

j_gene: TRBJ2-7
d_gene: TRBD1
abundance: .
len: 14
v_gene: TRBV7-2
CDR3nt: TGTGCCAGCAGCCAACGACAGGGCCCCTACGAGCAGTACTTC
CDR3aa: CASSQRQGPYEQYF

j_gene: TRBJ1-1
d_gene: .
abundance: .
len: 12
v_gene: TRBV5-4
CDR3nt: TGTGCCAGCAGCTCAATCAACAGTGAAGCTTTCTTT
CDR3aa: CASSSINSEAFF

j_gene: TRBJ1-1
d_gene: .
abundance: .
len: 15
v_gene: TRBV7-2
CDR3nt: TGTGCCAGCAGCTCGAGGGGGACAACGAACACTGAAGCTTTCTTT
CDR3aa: CASSSRGTTNTEAFF

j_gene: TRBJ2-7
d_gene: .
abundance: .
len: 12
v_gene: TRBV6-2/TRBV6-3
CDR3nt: TGTGCCAGCAGCATAGGGATAGCGGAGCAGTACTTC
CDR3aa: CASSIGIAEQYF

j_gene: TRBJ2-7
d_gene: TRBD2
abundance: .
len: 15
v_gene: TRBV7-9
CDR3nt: TGTGCCAGCAGCTACACTAGCGGACTAATCTACGAGCAGTACTTC
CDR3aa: CASSYTSGLIYEQYF

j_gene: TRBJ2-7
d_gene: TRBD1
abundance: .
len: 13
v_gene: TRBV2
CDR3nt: TGTGCCAGCAGTGGGGACAGGGGCTACGAGCAGTACTTC
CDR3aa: CASSGDRGYEQYF

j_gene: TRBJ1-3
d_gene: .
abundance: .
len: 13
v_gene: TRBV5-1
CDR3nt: TGCGCCAGCACCCTAGACTCTGGAAACACCATATATTTT
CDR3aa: CASTLDSGNTIYF

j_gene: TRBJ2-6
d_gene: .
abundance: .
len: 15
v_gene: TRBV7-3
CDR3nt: TGTGCCAGCAGCTCGCTTAGCTCTGGGGCCAACGTCCTGACTTTC
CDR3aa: CASSSLSSGANVLTF

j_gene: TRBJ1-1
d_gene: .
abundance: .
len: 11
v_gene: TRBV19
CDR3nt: TGTGCCAGTATGGGCCGGCATGAAGCTTTCTTT
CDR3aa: CASMGRHEAFF

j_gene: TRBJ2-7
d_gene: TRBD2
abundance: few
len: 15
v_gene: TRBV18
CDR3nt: TGTGCCAGCTCACCAGGGGTAGCGGGGGATGCCGAGCAGTACTTC
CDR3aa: CASSPGVAGDAEQYF

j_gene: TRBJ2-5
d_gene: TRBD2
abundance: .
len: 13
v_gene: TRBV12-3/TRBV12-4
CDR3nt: TGTGCCAGCAGCCGAAGCGGGAGGGAGACCCAGTACTTC
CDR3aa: CASSRSGRETQYF

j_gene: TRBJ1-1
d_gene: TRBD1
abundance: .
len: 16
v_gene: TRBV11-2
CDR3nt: TGTGCCAGCAGCCCAATTCAAGGGGGCTACGACACTGAAGCTTTCTTT
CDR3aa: CASSPIQGGYDTEAFF

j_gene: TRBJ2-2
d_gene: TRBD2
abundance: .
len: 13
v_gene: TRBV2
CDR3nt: TGTGCCAGCAGTAGGACTAGGTCCGGGGAGCTGTTTTTT
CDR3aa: CASSRTRSGELFF

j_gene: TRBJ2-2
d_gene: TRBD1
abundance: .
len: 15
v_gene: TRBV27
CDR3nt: TGTGCCAGCAGTTCAACAGGGGCCTTCACCGGGGAGCTGTTTTTT
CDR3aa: CASSSTGAFTGELFF

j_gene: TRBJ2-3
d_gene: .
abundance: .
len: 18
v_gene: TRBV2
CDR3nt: TGTGCCAGCAGTGAAGCGCTTCGGGCAGGGTCGAGGACAGATACGCAGTATTTT
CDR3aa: CASSEALRAGSRTDTQYF

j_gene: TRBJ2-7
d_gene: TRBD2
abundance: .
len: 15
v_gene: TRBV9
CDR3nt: TGTGCCAGCAGCGTAGCCCCTAGCGGGAGTAACGAGCAGTACTTC
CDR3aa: CASSVAPSGSNEQYF

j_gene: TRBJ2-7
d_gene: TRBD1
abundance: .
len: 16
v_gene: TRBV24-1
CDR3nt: TGTGCCACCAGTGCGTTAGCCGGGACAGGGGGGCACGAGCAGTACTTC
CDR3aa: CATSALAGTGGHEQYF

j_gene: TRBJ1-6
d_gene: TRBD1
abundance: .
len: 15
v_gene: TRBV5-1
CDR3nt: TGCGCCAGCAGTTCGTTACAGGGGGACGCTTCACCCCTCCACTTT
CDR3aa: CASSSLQGDASPLHF

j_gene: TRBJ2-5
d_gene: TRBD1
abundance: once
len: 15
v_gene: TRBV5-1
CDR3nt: TGCGCCAGCAGCGCAGGGACAGGTAACCAAGAGACCCAGTACTTC
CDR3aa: CASSAGTGNQETQYF

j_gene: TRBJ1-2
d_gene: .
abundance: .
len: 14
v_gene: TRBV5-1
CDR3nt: TGCGCCAGCAGCAGCAATAGCGGGAGCTATGGCTACACCTTC
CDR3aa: CASSSNSGSYGYTF

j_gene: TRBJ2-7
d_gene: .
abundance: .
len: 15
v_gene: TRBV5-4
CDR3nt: TGTGCCAGCAGCCAAGGGCGGGACGGACCCTACGAGCAGTACTTC
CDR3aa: CASSQGRDGPYEQYF

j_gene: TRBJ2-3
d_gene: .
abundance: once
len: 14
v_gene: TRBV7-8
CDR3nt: TGTGCCAGCAGCCTCGGGACTAGCACAGATACGCAGTATTTT
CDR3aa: CASSLGTSTDTQYF

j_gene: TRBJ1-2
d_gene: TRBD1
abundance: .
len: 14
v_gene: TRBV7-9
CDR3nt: TGTGCCAGCAGCTTAGCTGGGGACAGTAGTGGCTACACCTTC
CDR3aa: CASSLAGDSSGYTF

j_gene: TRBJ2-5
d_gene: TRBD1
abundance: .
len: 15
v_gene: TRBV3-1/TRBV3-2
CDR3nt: TGTGCCAGCAGCCAAGGGTCCGGGACAGGAGAGACCCAGTACTTC
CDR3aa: CASSQGSGTGETQYF

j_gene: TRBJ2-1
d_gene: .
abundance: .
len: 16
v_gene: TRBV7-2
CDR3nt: TGTGCCAGCACCCTTAGCGCAGGATACCCTCAACTTGAGCAGTTCTTC
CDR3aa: CASTLSAGYPQLEQFF

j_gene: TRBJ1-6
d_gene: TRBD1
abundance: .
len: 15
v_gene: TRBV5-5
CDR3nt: TGTGCCAGCAGTTCGGACAGGGAGTATAATTCACCCCTCCACTTT
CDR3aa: CASSSDREYNSPLHF

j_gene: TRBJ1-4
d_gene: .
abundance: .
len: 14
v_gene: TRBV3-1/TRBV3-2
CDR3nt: TGTGCCAGCAGCCCCCACCCCAGGGTTGAAAAACTGTTTTTT
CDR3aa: CASSPHPRVEKLFF

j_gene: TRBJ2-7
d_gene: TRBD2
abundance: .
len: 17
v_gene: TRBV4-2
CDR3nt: TGTGCCAGCAGCCAAGATGGGACTAGCCTCGGCTCCTACGAGCAGTACTTC
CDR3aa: CASSQDGTSLGSYEQYF

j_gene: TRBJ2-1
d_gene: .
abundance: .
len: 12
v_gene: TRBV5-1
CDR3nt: TGCGCCAGCAGCTCTAGAGACAATGAGCAGTTCTTC
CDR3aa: CASSSRDNEQFF

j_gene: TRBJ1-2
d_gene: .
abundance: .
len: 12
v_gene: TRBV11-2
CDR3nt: TGTGCCAGCAGCCCAGGGAACTATGGCTACACCTTC
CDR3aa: CASSPGNYGYTF

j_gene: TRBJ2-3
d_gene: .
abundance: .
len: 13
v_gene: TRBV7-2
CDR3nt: TGTGCCAGCACTAATAACAGGGCAGATACGCAGTATTTT
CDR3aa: CASTNNRADTQYF

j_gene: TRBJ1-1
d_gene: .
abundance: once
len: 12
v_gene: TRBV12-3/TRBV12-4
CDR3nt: TGTGCCAGCAGCTCCCTGGCCAGGGGAGCTTTCTTT
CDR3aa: CASSSLARGAFF

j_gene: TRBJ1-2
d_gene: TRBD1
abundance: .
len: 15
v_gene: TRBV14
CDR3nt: TGTGCCAGCAGCCTCAGACAGGGTAACCCCTATGGCTACACCTTC
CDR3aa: CASSLRQGNPYGYTF

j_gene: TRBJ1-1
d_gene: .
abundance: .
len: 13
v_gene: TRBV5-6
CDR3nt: TGTGCCAGCAGCAACGGACAGTCAACTGAAGCTTTCTTT
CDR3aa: CASSNGQSTEAFF

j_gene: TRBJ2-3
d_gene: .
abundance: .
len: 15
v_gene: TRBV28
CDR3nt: TGTGCCAGCAGAGACAGGGGAGGGAGCACAGATACGCAGTATTTT
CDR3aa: CASRDRGGSTDTQYF

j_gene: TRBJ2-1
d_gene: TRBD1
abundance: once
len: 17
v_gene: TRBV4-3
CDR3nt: TGCGCCAGCAGCCAACCATCCGGGACAGGGCTTGGCAATGAGCAGTTCTTC
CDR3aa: CASSQPSGTGLGNEQFF

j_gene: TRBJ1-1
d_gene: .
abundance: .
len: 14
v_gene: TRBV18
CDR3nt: TGTGCCAGCTCACCCGGGGTTGGAGACGCTGAAGCTTTCTTT
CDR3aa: CASSPGVGDAEAFF

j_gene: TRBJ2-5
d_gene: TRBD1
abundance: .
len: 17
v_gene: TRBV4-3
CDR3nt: TGCGCCAGCAGCCAAATTCCTGGGACAGGGGCCCCAGAGACCCAGTACTTC
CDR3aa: CASSQIPGTGAPETQYF

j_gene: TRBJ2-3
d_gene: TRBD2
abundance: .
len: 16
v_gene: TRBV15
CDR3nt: TGTGCCACCAGCAGAGGACGGACTAGCGGCACAGATACGCAGTATTTT
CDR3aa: CATSRGRTSGTDTQYF

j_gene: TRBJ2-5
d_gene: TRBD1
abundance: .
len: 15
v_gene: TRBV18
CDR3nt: TGTGCCAGCTCACCAGTGGACAGGACGAGAGAGACCCAGTACTTC
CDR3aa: CASSPVDRTRETQYF

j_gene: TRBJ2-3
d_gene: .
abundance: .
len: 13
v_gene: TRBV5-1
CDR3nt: TGCGCCAGCAGTAGCCAGGGGCAGGATACGCAGTATTTT
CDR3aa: CASSSQGQDTQYF

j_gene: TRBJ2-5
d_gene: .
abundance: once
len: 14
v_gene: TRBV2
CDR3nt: TGTGCCAGCAGTGAACGGACAGCGGGGGAGACCCAGTACTTC
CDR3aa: CASSERTAGETQYF

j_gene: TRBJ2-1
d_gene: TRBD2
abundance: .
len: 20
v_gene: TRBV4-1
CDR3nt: TGCGCCAGCAGCCAAGATTCGTTGCTAGCGGGAGTGAGCTCCTACAATGAGCAGTTCTTC
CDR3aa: CASSQDSLLAGVSSYNEQFF

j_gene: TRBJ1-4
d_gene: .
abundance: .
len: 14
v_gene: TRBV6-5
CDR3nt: TGTGCCAGCAACCACGGGGGGGCTGGGGAAAAACTGTTTTTT
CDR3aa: CASNHGGAGEKLFF

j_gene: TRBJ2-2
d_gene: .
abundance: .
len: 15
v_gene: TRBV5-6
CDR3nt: TGTGCCAGCAGCTTAGGGCCAGGGAGGACCGGGGAGCTGTTTTTT
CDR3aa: CASSLGPGRTGELFF

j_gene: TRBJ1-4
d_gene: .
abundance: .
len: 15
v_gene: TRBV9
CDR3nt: TGTGCCAGCAGCCTCCGGGGGACAACTAATGAAAAACTGTTTTTT
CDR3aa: CASSLRGTTNEKLFF

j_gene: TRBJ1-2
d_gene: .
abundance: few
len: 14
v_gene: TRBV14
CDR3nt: TGTGCCAGCAGCCAAGCACAGGGTTCTTTTGGCTACACCTTC
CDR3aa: CASSQAQGSFGYTF

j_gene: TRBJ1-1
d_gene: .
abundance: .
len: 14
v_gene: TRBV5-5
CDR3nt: TGTGCCAGCAGCCCCCAGGGTACGAACACTGAAGCTTTCTTT
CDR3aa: CASSPQGTNTEAFF

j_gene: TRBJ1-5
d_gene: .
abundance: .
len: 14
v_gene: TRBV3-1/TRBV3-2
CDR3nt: TGTGCCAGCAGCCACAGGGGTAGCAATCAGCCCCAGCATTTT
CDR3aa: CASSHRGSNQPQHF

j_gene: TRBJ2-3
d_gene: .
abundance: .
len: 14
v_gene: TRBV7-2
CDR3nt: TGTGCCAGCAGCTTCGACAGGCCCACAGATACGCAGTATTTT
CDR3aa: CASSFDRPTDTQYF

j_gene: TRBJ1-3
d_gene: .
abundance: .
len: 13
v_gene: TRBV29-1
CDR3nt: TGCAGCGTTGAACCAGGCTCTGGAAACACCATATATTTT
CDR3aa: CSVEPGSGNTIYF

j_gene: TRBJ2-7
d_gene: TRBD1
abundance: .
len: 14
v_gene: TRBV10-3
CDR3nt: TGTGCCATCAGTGAATACAGGGGTTCCTACGAGCAGTACTTC
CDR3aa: CAISEYRGSYEQYF

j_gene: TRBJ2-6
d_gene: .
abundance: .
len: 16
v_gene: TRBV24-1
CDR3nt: TGTGCCACCAGTGACCCGACTTTCTCTGGGGCCAACGTCCTGACTTTC
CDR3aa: CATSDPTFSGANVLTF

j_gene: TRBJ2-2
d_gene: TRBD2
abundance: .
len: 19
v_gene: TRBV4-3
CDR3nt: TGCGCCAGCAGCCAAGATCCGGGACTAGCGGGAGGGGTCACCGGGGAGCTGTTTTTT
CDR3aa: CASSQDPGLAGGVTGELFF

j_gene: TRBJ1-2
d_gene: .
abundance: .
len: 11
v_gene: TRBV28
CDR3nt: TGTGCCAGCTCCCGGGACTATGGCTACACCTTC
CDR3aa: CASSRDYGYTF